What follows are 5 T cell receptor beta chains derived from one specimen sequenced in a study of T-cell reconstitution after alpha-beta-depleted transplantation in children. A library of TCRbeta sequences, prepared with unique molecular identifiers, was generated. TCRdb redid the calling of the PCR reads with MiXCR, one entry per CDR3 protein. This sample has about 200,000 distinct CDR3 sequences, with 13% to 15% found just once. The specimen comprised PBMCs from the stem cell graft donor, sampled from the stem cell graft. Receptors originate from a human donor who donated a stem cell graft to a child with acute lymphoblastic leukemia.

This clonotype was picked up many times. This chain connects TRBV29-1 to TRBJ2-3; D may be TRBD1 (6 bases). The V end was cut by 3 bases, the J end by 5 bases, with 9 bases between. This CDR3 has 12 amino acids. Germline CDR1 is SQVTM and CDR2 is ANQGSEA. CDR3: CSVDRGGDTQYF. In DNA form, the CDR3 reads TGCAGCGTTGATAGAGGGGGAGATACGCAGTATTTT.

This clonotype was seen ten or more times. The rearrangement uses TRBV12-3 or TRBV12-4 and TRBJ2-1, with 8 bases identical to TRBD1. V lost 6 bases, J lost 5 bases, and 6 bases stayed unmatched. This CDR3 contains 14 residues. The CDR3: CASRAGGAHNEQFF. CDR3 bases: TGTGCCAGCAGGGCAGGGGGCGCACACAATGAGCAGTTCTTC.

On this clonotype: This clone may be a read error of a much larger clone one base away. The gene calls are TRBV20-1 and TRBJ2-1, with 7 bases aligning to TRBD2. This CDR3 has 17 amino acids. V lost 4 bases, J lost 3 bases, and 15 bases stayed unmatched. Germline V gives CDR1 DFQATT, CDR2 SNEGSKA (reference sequence). CDR3 loop: CSATSAEGGRNYNEQFF. The CDR3 nucleotides read TGCAGTGCTACAAGCGCCGAGGGAGGGCGAAACTACAATGAGCAGTTCTTC.

This clonotype was detected many times. The chain couples TRBV13 to TRBJ2-7; TRBD2 agrees at 9 bases. Trimming at V came to 7 bases and at J to 2 bases, leaving 3 bases not matched to a gene. This CDR3 has 13 amino acids. From germline, CDR1 is PRHDT and CDR2 FYEKMQ (reference sequence). CDR3: CASTRLAAYEQYF. Here the CDR3 DNA reads TGTGCCAGCACCCGACTAGCGGCCTACGAGCAGTACTTC.

CDR3 sequence: CSVTQHEQFF. The CDR3 DNA sequence: TGCAGCGTCACCCAGCATGAGCAGTTCTTC. The J gene is TRBJ2-1, the V gene TRBV29-1; D unresolved. The germline CDR1 and CDR2 sequences are SQVTM and ANQGSEA. The CDR3 covers 10 residues. V dropped 6 bases and J dropped 8 bases, with 8 bases sitting between them.